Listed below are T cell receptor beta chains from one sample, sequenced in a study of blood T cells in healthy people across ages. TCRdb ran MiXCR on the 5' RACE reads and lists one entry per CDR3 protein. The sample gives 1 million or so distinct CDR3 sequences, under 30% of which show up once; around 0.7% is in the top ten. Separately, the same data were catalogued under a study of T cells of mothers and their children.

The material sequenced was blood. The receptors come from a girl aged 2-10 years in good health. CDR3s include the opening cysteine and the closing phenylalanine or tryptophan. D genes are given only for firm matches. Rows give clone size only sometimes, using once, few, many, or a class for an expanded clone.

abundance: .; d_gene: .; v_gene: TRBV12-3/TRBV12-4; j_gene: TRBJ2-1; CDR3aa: CASSPGGDLYNEQFF; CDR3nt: TGTGCCAGCAGTCCAGGGGGGGATCTCTACAATGAGCAGTTCTTC
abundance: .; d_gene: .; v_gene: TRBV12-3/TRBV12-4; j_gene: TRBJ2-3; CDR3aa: CASSPIRYKGGTDTQYF; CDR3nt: TGTGCCAGCAGTCCCATTCGATATAAGGGGGGGACAGATACGCAGTATTTT
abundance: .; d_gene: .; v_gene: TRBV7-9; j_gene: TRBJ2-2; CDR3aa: CASSWAAGTGELFF; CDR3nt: TGTGCCAGCAGCTGGGCTGCGGGCACCGGGGAGCTGTTTTTT
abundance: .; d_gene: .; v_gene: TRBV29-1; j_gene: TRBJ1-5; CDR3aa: CSVGERQPQHF; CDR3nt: TGCAGCGTAGGGGAAAGGCAGCCCCAGCATTTT
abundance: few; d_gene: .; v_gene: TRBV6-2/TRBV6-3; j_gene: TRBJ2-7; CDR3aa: CASSYGGGRYSSYEQYF; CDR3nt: TGTGCCAGCAGTTACGGCGGCGGACGCTACAGCTCCTACGAGCAGTACTTC
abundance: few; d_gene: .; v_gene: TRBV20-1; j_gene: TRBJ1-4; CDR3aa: CSALVGNEKLFF; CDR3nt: TGCAGTGCATTGGTGGGGAATGAAAAACTGTTTTTT
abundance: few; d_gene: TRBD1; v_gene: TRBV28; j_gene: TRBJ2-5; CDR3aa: CAAHGYRGGETQYF; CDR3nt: TGTGCCGCTCATGGATACAGAGGGGGCGAGACCCAGTACTTC
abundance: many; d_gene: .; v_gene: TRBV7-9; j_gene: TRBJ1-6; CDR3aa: CATTNEGNSPLHF; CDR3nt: TGTGCCACCACAAACGAGGGGAATTCACCCCTCCACTTT
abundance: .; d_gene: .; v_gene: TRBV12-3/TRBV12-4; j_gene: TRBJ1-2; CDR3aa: CASSPEDSLTDNYGYTF; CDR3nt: TGTGCCAGCAGTCCCGAGGACAGCCTAACTGATAACTATGGCTACACCTTC
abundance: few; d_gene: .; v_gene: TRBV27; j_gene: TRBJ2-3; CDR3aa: CASSGAASTDTQYF; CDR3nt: TGTGCCAGCAGTGGAGCGGCTAGCACAGATACGCAGTATTTT
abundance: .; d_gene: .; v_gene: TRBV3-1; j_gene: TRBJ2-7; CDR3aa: CASSHTGEQYF; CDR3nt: TGTGCCAGCAGCCATACGGGCGAGCAGTACTTC
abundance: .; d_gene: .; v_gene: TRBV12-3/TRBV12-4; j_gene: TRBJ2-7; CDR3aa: CASSATGAGSYEQYF; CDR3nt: TGTGCCAGCAGTGCCACAGGGGCGGGGAGCTACGAGCAGTACTTC
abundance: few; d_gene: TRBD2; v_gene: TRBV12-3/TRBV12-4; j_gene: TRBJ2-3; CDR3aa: CASSWMGGESTDTQYF; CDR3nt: TGTGCCAGCAGCTGGATGGGGGGGGAGAGCACAGATACGCAGTATTTT
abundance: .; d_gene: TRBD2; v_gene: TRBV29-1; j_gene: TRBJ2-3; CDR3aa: CSVELAGAEDTQYF; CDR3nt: TGCAGCGTTGAACTAGCGGGGGCGGAAGATACGCAGTATTTT
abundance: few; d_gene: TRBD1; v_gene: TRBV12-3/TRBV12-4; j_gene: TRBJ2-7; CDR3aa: CASSSLGQGGQYF; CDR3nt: TGTGCCAGCAGTTCCCTGGGACAGGGCGGGCAGTACTTC
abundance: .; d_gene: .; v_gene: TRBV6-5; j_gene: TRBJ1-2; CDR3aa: CASSYEGGNGYTF; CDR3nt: TGTGCCAGCAGTTACGAGGGGGGCAATGGCTACACCTTC
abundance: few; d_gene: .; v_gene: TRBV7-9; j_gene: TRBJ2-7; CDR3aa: CASSSDRRNLYEQYF; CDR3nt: TGTGCCAGCAGTAGCGACAGGAGAAACCTTTACGAGCAGTACTTC
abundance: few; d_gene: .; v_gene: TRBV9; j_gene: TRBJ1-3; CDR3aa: CASSVGTGSFSGNTIYF; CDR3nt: TGTGCCAGCAGCGTAGGAACAGGTTCTTTCTCTGGAAACACCATATATTTT
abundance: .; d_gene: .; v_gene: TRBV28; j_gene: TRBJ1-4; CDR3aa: CASRDGGKLFF; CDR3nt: TGTGCCAGCAGGGATGGGGGAAAACTGTTTTTT
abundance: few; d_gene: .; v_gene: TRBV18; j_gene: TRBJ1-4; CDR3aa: CASSRGDTRSGNEKLFF; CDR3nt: TGTGCCAGCTCACGTGGAGACACCCGCTCGGGAAATGAAAAACTGTTTTTT
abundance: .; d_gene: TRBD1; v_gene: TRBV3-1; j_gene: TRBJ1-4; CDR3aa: CASSARDRESEKLFF; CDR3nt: TGTGCCAGCAGCGCCAGGGACAGGGAAAGCGAAAAACTGTTTTTT
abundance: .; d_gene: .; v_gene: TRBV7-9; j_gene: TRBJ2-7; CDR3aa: CASSNGGSKEQYF; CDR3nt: TGTGCCAGCAGCAACGGGGGAAGTAAAGAGCAGTACTTC
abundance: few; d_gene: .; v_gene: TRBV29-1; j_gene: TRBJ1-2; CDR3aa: CSVSRTDNYGYTF; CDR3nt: TGCAGCGTTTCAAGGACGGATAACTATGGCTACACCTTC
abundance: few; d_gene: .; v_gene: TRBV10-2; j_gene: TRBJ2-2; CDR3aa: CASTVDSLESGELFF; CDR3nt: TGCGCCAGCACCGTGGACAGCCTGGAGAGCGGGGAGCTGTTTTTT
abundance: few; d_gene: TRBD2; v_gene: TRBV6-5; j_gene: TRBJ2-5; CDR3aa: CASSYGGVTQYF; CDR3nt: TGTGCCAGCAGTTATGGGGGGGTGACCCAGTACTTC
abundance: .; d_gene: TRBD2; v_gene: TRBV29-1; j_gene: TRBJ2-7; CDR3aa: CSVLGTRRGEQYF; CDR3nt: TGCAGCGTTTTGGGGACTAGAAGGGGCGAGCAGTACTTC
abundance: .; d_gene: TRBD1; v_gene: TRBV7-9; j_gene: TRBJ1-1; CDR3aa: CASSLVNRGITEAFF; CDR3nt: TGTGCCAGCAGCCTCGTAAACAGGGGTATCACTGAAGCTTTCTTT
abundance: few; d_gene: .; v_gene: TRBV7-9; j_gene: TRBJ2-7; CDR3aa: CASSLTDAPLEQYF; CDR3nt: TGTGCCAGCAGCTTAACGGACGCCCCTCTCGAGCAGTACTTC
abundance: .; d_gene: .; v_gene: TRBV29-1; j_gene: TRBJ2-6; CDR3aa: CSVTNIGVVGANVLTF; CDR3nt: TGCAGCGTGACTAATATTGGGGTGGTTGGGGCCAACGTCCTGACTTTC
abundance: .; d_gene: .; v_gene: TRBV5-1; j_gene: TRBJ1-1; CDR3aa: CASSSVGVNTEAFF; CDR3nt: TGCGCCAGCAGCTCCGTGGGTGTGAACACTGAAGCTTTCTTT
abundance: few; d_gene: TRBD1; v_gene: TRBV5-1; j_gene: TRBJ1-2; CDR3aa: CASRRGEAGQRDGYTF; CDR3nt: TGCGCCAGCCGGCGGGGTGAGGCGGGACAGAGGGATGGCTACACCTTC
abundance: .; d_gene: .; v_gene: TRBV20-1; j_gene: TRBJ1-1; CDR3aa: CSAIGTTEAFF; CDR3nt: TGCAGTGCGATAGGAACCACTGAAGCTTTCTTT
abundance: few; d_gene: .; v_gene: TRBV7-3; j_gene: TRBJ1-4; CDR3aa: CASSLNGGATNEKLFF; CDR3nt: TGTGCCAGCAGCTTGAACGGGGGCGCGACTAATGAAAAACTGTTTTTT
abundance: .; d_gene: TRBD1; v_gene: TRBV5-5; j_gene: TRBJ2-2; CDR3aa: CASSLVGTDTGELFF; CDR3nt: TGTGCCAGCAGCTTGGTAGGGACAGACACCGGGGAGCTGTTTTTT
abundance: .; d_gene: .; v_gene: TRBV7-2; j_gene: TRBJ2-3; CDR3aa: CASSPFVRGSTDTQYF; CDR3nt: TGTGCCAGCAGCCCTTTTGTCCGGGGGTCCACAGATACGCAGTATTTT
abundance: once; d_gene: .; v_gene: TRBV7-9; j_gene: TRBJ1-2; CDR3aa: CACDDERPGNYGYTF; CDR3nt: TGTGCCTGCGATGATGAGAGGCCGGGCAACTATGGCTACACCTTC
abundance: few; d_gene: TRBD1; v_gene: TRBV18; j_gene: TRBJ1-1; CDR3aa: CASSPPGGQGTEAFF; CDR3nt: TGTGCCAGCTCACCACCCGGGGGACAGGGTACTGAAGCTTTCTTT
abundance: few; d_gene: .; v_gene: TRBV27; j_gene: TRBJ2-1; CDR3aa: CASSEQGLEFF; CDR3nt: TGTGCCAGCAGTGAACAGGGACTGGAGTTCTTC
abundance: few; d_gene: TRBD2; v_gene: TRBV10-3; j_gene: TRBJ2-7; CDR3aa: CATTSGRTWEQYF; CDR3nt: TGTGCCACGACTAGCGGGCGGACATGGGAGCAGTACTTC
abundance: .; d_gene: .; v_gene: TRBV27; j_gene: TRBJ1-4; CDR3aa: CASSSWDEKLFF; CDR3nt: TGTGCCAGCTCAAGTTGGGATGAAAAACTGTTTTTT
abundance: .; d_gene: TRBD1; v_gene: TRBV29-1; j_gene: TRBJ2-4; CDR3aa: CSVDDRAVGKNIQYF; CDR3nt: TGCAGCGTTGATGACAGGGCGGTGGGCAAAAACATTCAGTACTTC
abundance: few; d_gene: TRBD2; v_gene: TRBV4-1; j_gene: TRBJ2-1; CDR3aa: CASSQGLAGGGEQFF; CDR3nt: TGCGCCAGCAGCCAAGGCTTAGCGGGAGGGGGTGAGCAGTTCTTC
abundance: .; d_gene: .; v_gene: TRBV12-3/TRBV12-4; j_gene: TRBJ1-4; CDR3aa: CASCKGNDGYINEKLFF; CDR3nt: TGTGCCAGCTGCAAGGGGAATGACGGATATATTAATGAAAAACTGTTTTTT
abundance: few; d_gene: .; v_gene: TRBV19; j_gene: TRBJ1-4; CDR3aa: CASHPQGGEKLFF; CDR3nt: TGTGCCAGTCACCCCCAAGGGGGGGAAAAACTGTTTTTT
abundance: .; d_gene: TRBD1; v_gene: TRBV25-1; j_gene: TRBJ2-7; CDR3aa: CASRGDRVTYEQYF; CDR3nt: TGTGCCAGCAGGGGCGACAGGGTAACCTACGAGCAGTACTTC
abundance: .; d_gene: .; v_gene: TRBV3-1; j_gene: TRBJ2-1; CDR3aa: CASSQPLGGVSNEQFF; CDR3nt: TGTGCCAGCAGCCAACCCCTAGGGGGAGTGAGCAATGAGCAGTTCTTC
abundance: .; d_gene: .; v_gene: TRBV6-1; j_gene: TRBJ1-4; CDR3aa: CASSPDWTSATNEKLFF; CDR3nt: TGTGCCAGCAGTCCTGACTGGACATCTGCAACTAATGAAAAACTGTTTTTT
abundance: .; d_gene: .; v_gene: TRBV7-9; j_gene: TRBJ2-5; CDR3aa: CASSLMEPGGETQYF; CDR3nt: TGTGCCAGCAGCTTAATGGAACCTGGGGGAGAGACCCAGTACTTC
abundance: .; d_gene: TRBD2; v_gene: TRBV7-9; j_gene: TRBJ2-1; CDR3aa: CASSSPTSGSSYNEQFF; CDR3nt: TGTGCCAGCAGCTCTCCGACTAGCGGTAGCTCCTACAATGAGCAGTTCTTC
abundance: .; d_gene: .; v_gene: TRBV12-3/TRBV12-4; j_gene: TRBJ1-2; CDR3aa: CASSFSSSGYTF; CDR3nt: TGTGCCAGCAGTTTCAGCTCGTCGGGCTACACCTTC
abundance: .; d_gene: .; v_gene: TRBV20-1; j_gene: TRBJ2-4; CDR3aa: CSATDVVKNIQYF; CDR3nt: TGCAGTGCAACGGATGTGGTGAAAAACATTCAGTACTTC
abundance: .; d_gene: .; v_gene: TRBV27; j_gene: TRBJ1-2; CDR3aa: CASSLRGRGNYGYTF; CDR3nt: TGTGCCAGCAGCCTCCGCGGCAGGGGAAACTATGGCTACACCTTC
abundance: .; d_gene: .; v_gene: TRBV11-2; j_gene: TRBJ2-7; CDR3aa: CASSSFDYEQYF; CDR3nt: TGTGCCAGCAGCTCCTTCGACTACGAGCAGTACTTC
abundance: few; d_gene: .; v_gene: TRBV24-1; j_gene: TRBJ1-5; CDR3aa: CATSDSLREPQHF; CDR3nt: TGTGCCACCAGTGATTCACTCAGGGAGCCCCAGCATTTT
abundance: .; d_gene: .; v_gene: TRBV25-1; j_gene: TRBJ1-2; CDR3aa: CASSLSGLYGYTF; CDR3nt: TGTGCCAGCAGTCTTTCAGGGCTCTATGGCTACACCTTC
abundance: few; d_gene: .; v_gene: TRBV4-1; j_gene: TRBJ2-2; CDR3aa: CASSLGGQRTGELFF; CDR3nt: TGCGCCAGCAGCCTCGGGGGGCAGCGCACCGGGGAGCTGTTTTTT
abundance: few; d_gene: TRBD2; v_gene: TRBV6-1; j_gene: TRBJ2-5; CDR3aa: CASRTSGRGEETQYF; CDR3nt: TGTGCCAGCAGAACTAGCGGTCGGGGAGAAGAGACCCAGTACTTC
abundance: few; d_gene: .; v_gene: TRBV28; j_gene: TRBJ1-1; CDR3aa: CASSPLGGGTEAFF; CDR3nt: TGTGCCAGCAGTCCCCTTGGGGGCGGCACTGAAGCTTTCTTT
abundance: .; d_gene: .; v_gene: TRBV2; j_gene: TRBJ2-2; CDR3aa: CASSDRQEVAGELFF; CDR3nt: TGTGCCAGCAGTGATAGGCAGGAGGTGGCCGGGGAGCTGTTTTTT
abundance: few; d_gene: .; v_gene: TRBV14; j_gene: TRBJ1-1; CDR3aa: CASSPRVENTEAFF; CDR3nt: TGTGCCAGCAGCCCTAGGGTCGAGAACACTGAAGCTTTCTTT